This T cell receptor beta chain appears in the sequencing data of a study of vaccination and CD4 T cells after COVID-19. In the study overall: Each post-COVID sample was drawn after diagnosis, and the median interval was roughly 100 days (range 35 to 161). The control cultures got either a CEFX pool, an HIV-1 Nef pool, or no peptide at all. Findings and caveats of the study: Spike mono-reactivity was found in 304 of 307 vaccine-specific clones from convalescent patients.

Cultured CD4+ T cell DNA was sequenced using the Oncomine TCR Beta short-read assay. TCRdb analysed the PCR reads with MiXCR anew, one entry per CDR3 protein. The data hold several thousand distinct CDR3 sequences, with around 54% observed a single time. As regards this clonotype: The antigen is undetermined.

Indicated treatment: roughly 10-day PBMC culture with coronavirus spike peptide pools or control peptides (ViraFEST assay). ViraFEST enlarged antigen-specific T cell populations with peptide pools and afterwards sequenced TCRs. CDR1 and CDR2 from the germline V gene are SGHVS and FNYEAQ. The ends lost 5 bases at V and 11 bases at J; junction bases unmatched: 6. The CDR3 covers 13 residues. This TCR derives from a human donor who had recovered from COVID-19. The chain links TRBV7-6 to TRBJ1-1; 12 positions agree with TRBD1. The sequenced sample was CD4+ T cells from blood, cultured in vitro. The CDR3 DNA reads TGTGCCAGCAGCGTCGGGACAGGGGGCATGGCTTTCTTT. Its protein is CASSVGTGGMAFF.